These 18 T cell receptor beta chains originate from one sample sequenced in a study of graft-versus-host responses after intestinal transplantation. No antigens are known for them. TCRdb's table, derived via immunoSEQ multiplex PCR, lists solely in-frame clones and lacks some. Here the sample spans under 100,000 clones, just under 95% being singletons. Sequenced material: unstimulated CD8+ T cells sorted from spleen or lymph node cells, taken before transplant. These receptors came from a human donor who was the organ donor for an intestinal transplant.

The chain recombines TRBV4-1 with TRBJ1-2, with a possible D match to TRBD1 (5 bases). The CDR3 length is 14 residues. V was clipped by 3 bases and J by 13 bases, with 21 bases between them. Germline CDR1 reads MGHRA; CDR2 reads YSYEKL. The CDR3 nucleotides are TGCGCCAGCAGCCACGTACATGGGGGGAACTCCGTCACCTTC. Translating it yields CASSHVHGGNSVTF.

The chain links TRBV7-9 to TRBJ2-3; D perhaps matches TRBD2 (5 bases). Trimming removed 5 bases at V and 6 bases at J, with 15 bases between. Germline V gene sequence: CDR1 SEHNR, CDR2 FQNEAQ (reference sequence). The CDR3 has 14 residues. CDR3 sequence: CASSPPGRGDTQYF. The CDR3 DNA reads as TGTGCCAGCAGCCCCCCAGGTAGAGGGGATACGCAGTATTTT.

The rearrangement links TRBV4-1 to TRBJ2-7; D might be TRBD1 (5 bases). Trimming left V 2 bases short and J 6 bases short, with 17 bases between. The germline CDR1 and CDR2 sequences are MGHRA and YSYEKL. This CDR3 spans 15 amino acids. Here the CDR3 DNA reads TGCGCCAGCAGCCAAATCGCAAGGCAGGGTAGCGAGCAGTACTTC. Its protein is CASSQIARQGSEQYF.

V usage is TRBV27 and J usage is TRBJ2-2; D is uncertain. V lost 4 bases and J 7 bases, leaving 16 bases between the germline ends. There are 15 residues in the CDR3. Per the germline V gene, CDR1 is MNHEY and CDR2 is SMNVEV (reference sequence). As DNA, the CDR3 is TGTGCCAGCAGTTGGGCAGGTCGATTCGGCGGGGAGCTGTTTTTT. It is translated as CASSWAGRFGGELFF.

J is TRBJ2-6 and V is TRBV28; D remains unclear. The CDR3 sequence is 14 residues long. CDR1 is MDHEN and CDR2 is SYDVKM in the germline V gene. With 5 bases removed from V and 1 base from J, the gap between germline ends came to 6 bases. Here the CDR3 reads CASSIASGANVLTF. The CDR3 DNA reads TGTGCCAGCAGTATAGCTTCTGGGGCCAACGTCCTGACTTTC.

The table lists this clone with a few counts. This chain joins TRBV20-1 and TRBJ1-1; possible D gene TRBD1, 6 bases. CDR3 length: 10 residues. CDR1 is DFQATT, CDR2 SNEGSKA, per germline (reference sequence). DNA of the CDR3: TGCAGGACAGGGAACACTGAAGCTTTCTTT. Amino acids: CRTGNTEAFF.

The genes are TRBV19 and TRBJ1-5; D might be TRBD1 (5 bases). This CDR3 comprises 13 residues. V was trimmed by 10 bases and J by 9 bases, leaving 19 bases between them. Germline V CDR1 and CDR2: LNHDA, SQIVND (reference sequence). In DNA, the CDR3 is TGTGCCACCTCGGGGGGACGATTTTCGCCCCAGCATTTT. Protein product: CATSGGRFSPQHF.

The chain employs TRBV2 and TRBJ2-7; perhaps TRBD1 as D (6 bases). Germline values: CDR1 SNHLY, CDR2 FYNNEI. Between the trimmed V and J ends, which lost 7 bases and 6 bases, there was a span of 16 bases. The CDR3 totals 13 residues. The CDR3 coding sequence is TGTGCCAGCACCTCAGGGGCCTGGGGCGAGCAGTACTTC. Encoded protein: CASTSGAWGEQYF.

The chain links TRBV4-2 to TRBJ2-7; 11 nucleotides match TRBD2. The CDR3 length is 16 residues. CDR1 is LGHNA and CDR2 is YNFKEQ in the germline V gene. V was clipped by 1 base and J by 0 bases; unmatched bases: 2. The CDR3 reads CASSQATSGSSYEQYF. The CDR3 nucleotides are TGTGCCAGCAGCCAAGCAACTAGCGGGAGCTCCTACGAGCAGTACTTC.

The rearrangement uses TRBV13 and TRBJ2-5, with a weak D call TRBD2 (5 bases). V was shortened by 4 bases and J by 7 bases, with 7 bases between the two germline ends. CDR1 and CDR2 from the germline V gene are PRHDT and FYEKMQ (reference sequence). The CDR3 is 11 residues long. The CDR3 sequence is CASSSEVTQYF. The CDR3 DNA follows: TGTGCCAGCAGCTCGGAGGTGACCCAGTACTTC.

The DNA of the CDR3 is TGTGCCACCGGCCGGGGGAGCTCCTACGAGCAGTACTTC. Amino acids: CATGRGSSYEQYF. The chain has TRBV28 and TRBJ2-7; a weak D match, TRBD2 (6 bases). Germline assignment: CDR1 MDHEN and CDR2 SYDVKM. Trimming shortened V by 10 bases and J by 0 bases, and 13 bases separated the two germline ends. CDR3 length: 13 residues. The full variable domain, in which reference TRBV28 and TRBJ2-7 provide the parts outside the CDR3, is DVKVTQSSRYLVKRTGEKVFLECVQDMDHENMFWYRQDPGLGLRLIYFSYDVKMKEKGDIPEGYSVSREKKERFSLILESASTNQTSMYLCATGRGSSYEQYFGPGTRLTVT.

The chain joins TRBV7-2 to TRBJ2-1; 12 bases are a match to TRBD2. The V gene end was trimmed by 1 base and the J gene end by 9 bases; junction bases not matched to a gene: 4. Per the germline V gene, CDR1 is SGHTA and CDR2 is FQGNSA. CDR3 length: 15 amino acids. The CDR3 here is CASSLGLAGVSEQFF. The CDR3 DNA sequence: TGTGCCAGCAGCTTAGGACTAGCGGGGGTAAGTGAGCAGTTCTTC.

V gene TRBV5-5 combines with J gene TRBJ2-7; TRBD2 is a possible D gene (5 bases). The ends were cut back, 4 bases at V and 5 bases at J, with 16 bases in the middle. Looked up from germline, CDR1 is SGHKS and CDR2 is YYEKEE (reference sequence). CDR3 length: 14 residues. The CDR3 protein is CASSPVAGRHEQYF. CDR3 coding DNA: TGTGCCAGCAGCCCAGTGGCGGGTCGACACGAGCAGTACTTC.

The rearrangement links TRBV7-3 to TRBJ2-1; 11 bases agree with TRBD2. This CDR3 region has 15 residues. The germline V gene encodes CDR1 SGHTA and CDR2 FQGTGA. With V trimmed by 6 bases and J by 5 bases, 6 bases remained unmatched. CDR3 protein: CASSFSGRGDNEQFF. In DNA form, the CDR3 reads TGTGCCAGCAGTTTTAGCGGGAGGGGGGACAATGAGCAGTTCTTC.

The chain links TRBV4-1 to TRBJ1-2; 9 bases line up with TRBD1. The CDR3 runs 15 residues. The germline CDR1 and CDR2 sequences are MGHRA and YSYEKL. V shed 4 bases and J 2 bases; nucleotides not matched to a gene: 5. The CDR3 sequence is CASSLWTGANYGYTF. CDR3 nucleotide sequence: TGCGCCAGCAGCCTCTGGACAGGGGCCAACTATGGCTACACCTTC.

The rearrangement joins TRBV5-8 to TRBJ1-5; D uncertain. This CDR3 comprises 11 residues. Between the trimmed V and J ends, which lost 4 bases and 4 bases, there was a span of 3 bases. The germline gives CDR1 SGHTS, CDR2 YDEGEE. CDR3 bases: TGTGCCAGCAGCCCGAATCAGCCCCAGCATTTT. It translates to CASSPNQPQHF. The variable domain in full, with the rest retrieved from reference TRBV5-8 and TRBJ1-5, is EAGVTQSPTHLIKTRGQQATLRCSPISGHTSVYWYQQALGLGLQFLLWYDEGEERNRGNFPPRFSGRQFPNYSSELNVNALELEDSALYLCASSPNQPQHFGDGTRLSIL.

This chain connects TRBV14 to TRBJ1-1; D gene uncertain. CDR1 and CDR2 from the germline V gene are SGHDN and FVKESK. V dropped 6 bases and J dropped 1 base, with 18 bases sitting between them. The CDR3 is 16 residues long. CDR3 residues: CASRSHLEHSNTEAFF. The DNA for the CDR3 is TGTGCCAGCAGATCCCATCTAGAGCACTCGAACACTGAAGCTTTCTTT.

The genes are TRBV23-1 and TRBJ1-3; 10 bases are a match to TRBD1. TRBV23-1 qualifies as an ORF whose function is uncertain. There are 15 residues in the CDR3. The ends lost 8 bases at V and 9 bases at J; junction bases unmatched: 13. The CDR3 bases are TGCGCCAGCCGTGACAGGGGGCTCATAAGCAGCACCATATATTTT. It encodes CASRDRGLISSTIYF.